This TCR beta chain stems from a study of identical twins. General study points: Models underestimated how often monozygotic twins shared out-of-frame TCR alpha. A lower insertion count was a feature of abundant cord blood beta clonotypes, with no such feature in memory repertoires.

TCRdb re-derived calls from the 5' RACE reads in MiXCR, one entry per CDR3 protein. The data show hundreds of thousands of distinct CDR3 sequences, around a tenth seen once. Germline CDR1 DFQATT, CDR2 SNEGSKA (reference sequence). V lost 3 bases, J lost 3 bases, and 8 bases lay in between. The length of the CDR3 is 12 residues. Turning to this clonotype: Its antigen is as yet unknown.

The clonotype originates from a young woman in good health. This rearrangement joins TRBV20-1 to TRBJ1-1, with D maybe TRBD1 (5 bases). Sequenced material: memory (CD45RO+) T cells sorted from blood. As DNA, the CDR3 is TGCAGTGCTAGTCAGGGAGACACTGAAGCTTTCTTT. Protein product: CSASQGDTEAFF.